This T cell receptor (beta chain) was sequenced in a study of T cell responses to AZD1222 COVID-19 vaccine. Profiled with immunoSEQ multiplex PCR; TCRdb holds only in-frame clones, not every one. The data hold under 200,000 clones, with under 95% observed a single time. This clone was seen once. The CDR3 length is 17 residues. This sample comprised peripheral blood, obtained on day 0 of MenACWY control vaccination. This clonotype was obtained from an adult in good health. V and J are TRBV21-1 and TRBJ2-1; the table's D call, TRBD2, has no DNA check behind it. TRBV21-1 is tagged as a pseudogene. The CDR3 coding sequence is TGTGCCAGCAGCAAAGCCATCCGGGTCCCCAACCGGGGTGAGCAGTTCTTC. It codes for CASSKAIRVPNRGEQFF.